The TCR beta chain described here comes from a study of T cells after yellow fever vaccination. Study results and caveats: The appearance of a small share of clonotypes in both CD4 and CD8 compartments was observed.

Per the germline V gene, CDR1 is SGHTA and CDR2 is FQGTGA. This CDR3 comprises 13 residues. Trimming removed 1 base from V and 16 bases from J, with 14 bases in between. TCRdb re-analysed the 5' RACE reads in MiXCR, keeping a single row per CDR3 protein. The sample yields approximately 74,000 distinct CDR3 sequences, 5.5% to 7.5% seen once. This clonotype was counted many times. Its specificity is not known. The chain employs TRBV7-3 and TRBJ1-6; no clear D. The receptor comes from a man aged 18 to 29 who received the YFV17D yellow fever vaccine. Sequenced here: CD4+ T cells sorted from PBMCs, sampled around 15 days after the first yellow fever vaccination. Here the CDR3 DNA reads TGTGCCAGCAGCTTAAGTCCGGGCTCGGCGCTCCACTTT. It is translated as CASSLSPGSALHF.